The clone carrying this T cell receptor beta chain was recorded many times. Its specificity is not known. This sample is drawn from a study of T cells in Graves' hyperthyroidism and ophthalmopathy. Overall study results and limits: Ophthalmopathy was told apart from stable hyperthyroidism by a 13 V-J model. Researchers found most expanded thyroid clonotypes above 0.001 in blood as well.

TCR beta CDR3 region amplification was performed from RNA transcripts. The primer set for the first-round RT-PCR of the TCR CDR3 was HTBI. TCRdb re-called the multiplex PCR reads with MiXCR, one entry per CDR3 protein. Of about 520,000 distinct CDR3 sequences listed, roughly 20% were seen once; the top ten hold around 27%. The CDR3 is 14 residues long. With 4 bases clipped from V and 4 bases from J, the junction kept 2 bases outside the gene matches. Diagnoses were established using clinical symptoms, serum thyroxine and TRAb, thyroid ultrasound and orbital computed tomography. 10 ml of fresh peripheral blood supplied the PBMCs.

The V call is TRBV12-3 or TRBV12-4, the J call TRBJ1-5, with 9 bases fitting TRBD1. The source material was blood. This TCR derives from a man aged 18 to 30 with Graves' hyperthyroidism. CDR3 loop: CASSWGTGNQPQHF. In nucleotides, the CDR3 is TGTGCCAGCAGTTGGGGGACAGGGAATCAGCCCCAGCATTTT.